This is a list of T cell receptor beta chains from one sample in a study of spatial heterogeneity in lung cancer. TCRdb itself ran the 5' RACE reads through MiXCR, one entry per CDR3 protein. Here the sample spans just over 70,000 distinct CDR3 sequences, less than 9.5% being singletons. Here the sequenced sample was PBMCs, taken at follow-up. The receptors were gathered from a female donor with early-stage non-small cell lung cancer. Both conserved end residues are part of each CDR3. D genes are given only for firm matches. Clone size is stated in some rows and not others, as once, few, many or a class when expanded.

d_gene: TRBD2
abundance: NA
j_gene: TRBJ2-1
v_gene: TRBV12-3/TRBV12-4
CDR3aa: CASSYLAGVSREQFF
CDR3nt: TGTGCCAGCAGTTACCTAGCGGGAGTGTCTCGTGAGCAGTTCTTC

d_gene: NA
abundance: many
j_gene: TRBJ1-5
v_gene: TRBV15
CDR3aa: CATSRAGIQPQHF
CDR3nt: TGTGCCACCAGCAGAGCAGGGATTCAGCCCCAGCATTTT

d_gene: NA
abundance: many
j_gene: TRBJ2-3
v_gene: TRBV7-6
CDR3aa: CASSKRSGHDTDTQYF
CDR3nt: TGTGCCAGCAGCAAAAGGTCAGGCCATGACACAGATACGCAGTATTTT

d_gene: NA
abundance: many
j_gene: TRBJ2-2
v_gene: TRBV5-1
CDR3aa: CASSLERPESTGELFF
CDR3nt: TGCGCCAGCAGCTTGGAGAGGCCCGAGTCCACCGGGGAGCTGTTTTTT

d_gene: NA
abundance: many
j_gene: TRBJ2-2
v_gene: TRBV27
CDR3aa: CASRGERVTGELFF
CDR3nt: TGTGCCAGCAGGGGGGAGAGAGTCACCGGGGAGCTGTTTTTT

d_gene: TRBD2
abundance: many
j_gene: TRBJ2-1
v_gene: TRBV28
CDR3aa: CASSLIRESGISNEQFF
CDR3nt: TGTGCCAGCAGTTTGATTCGGGAAAGCGGGATTAGCAATGAGCAGTTCTTC

d_gene: TRBD1
abundance: few
j_gene: TRBJ1-5
v_gene: TRBV27
CDR3aa: CASSLWGQGDQPQHF
CDR3nt: TGTGCCAGCAGTTTATGGGGACAGGGTGACCAGCCCCAGCATTTT

d_gene: TRBD2
abundance: many
j_gene: TRBJ2-3
v_gene: TRBV4-1
CDR3aa: CASSQGLAGGTQYF
CDR3nt: TGCGCCAGCAGCCAGGGACTAGCGGGAGGTACGCAGTATTTT

d_gene: NA
abundance: many
j_gene: TRBJ2-3
v_gene: TRBV10-2
CDR3aa: CASSESTRGTDTQYF
CDR3nt: TGCGCCAGCAGTGAGTCGACTAGGGGCACAGATACGCAGTATTTT

d_gene: NA
abundance: many
j_gene: TRBJ2-5
v_gene: TRBV7-9
CDR3aa: CASSSGQHQETQYF
CDR3nt: TGTGCCAGCAGCTCCGGACAGCACCAAGAGACCCAGTACTTC

d_gene: NA
abundance: many
j_gene: TRBJ1-5
v_gene: TRBV6-1
CDR3aa: CASSEPWGEAGQPQHF
CDR3nt: TGTGCCAGCAGTGAACCATGGGGAGAGGCTGGTCAGCCCCAGCATTTT

d_gene: TRBD1
abundance: NA
j_gene: TRBJ2-5
v_gene: TRBV7-8
CDR3aa: CASSSQTGQETQYF
CDR3nt: TGTGCCAGCAGCTCCCAGACAGGGCAAGAGACCCAGTACTTC

d_gene: TRBD2
abundance: NA
j_gene: TRBJ2-1
v_gene: TRBV20-1
CDR3aa: CSALAGATNEQFF
CDR3nt: TGCAGTGCGCTAGCGGGAGCGACCAATGAGCAGTTCTTC

d_gene: NA
abundance: many
j_gene: TRBJ2-1
v_gene: TRBV5-6
CDR3aa: CASSTVRVTQFF
CDR3nt: TGTGCCAGCAGCACTGTACGGGTTACCCAGTTCTTC

d_gene: NA
abundance: many
j_gene: TRBJ1-2
v_gene: TRBV27
CDR3aa: CASISQEYGYTF
CDR3nt: TGTGCCAGCATTTCACAGGAGTATGGCTACACCTTC

d_gene: NA
abundance: NA
j_gene: TRBJ2-1
v_gene: TRBV20-1
CDR3aa: CSASINEQFF
CDR3nt: TGCAGTGCTAGTATCAATGAGCAGTTCTTC

d_gene: NA
abundance: many
j_gene: TRBJ2-1
v_gene: TRBV4-2
CDR3aa: CASSQDYQIQFF
CDR3nt: TGTGCCAGCAGCCAAGATTACCAGATTCAGTTCTTC

d_gene: NA
abundance: NA
j_gene: TRBJ2-1
v_gene: TRBV19
CDR3aa: CASSILFGGSYNEQFF
CDR3nt: TGTGCCAGTAGTATCCTATTTGGGGGCTCCTACAATGAGCAGTTCTTC

d_gene: NA
abundance: many
j_gene: TRBJ1-2
v_gene: TRBV28
CDR3aa: CASSLNYGYTF
CDR3nt: TGTGCCAGCAGCCTAAACTATGGCTACACCTTC

d_gene: NA
abundance: many
j_gene: TRBJ2-7
v_gene: TRBV7-2
CDR3aa: CASSLGTTISYEQYF
CDR3nt: TGTGCCAGCAGCTTAGGGACTACCATCTCCTACGAGCAGTACTTC

d_gene: NA
abundance: few
j_gene: TRBJ1-6
v_gene: TRBV6-6
CDR3aa: CASSPDRNSPLHF
CDR3nt: TGTGCCAGCAGTCCCGACAGGAATTCACCCCTCCACTTT

d_gene: TRBD1
abundance: many
j_gene: TRBJ1-2
v_gene: TRBV2
CDR3aa: CASFLGQGKDGYTF
CDR3nt: TGTGCCAGCTTTTTGGGACAGGGGAAGGATGGCTACACCTTC

d_gene: TRBD1
abundance: many
j_gene: TRBJ2-2
v_gene: TRBV20-1
CDR3aa: CSARGKSVRGQVGELFF
CDR3nt: TGCAGTGCTAGAGGCAAATCGGTCAGGGGGCAGGTCGGGGAGCTGTTTTTT

d_gene: NA
abundance: NA
j_gene: TRBJ1-1
v_gene: TRBV5-1
CDR3aa: CASSLGDNTEAFF
CDR3nt: TGCGCCAGCAGCTTAGGGGACAACACTGAAGCTTTCTTT

d_gene: TRBD2
abundance: many
j_gene: TRBJ2-2
v_gene: TRBV7-3
CDR3aa: CASSLTVAGTGELFF
CDR3nt: TGTGCCAGCAGCTTAACGGTAGCGGGCACCGGGGAGCTGTTTTTT

d_gene: NA
abundance: many
j_gene: TRBJ1-2
v_gene: TRBV29-1
CDR3aa: CSVGRDGYTF
CDR3nt: TGCAGCGTTGGCCGGGATGGCTACACCTTC

d_gene: NA
abundance: many
j_gene: TRBJ2-1
v_gene: TRBV7-8
CDR3aa: CASGPQGRFFNEQFF
CDR3nt: TGTGCCAGCGGCCCCCAGGGTAGGTTTTTCAATGAGCAGTTCTTC

d_gene: NA
abundance: many
j_gene: TRBJ2-7
v_gene: TRBV5-1
CDR3aa: CASSLTHLRTINEQYF
CDR3nt: TGCGCCAGCAGCCTGACGCACCTGCGGACGATAAACGAGCAGTACTTC

d_gene: TRBD1
abundance: many
j_gene: TRBJ1-2
v_gene: TRBV4-1
CDR3aa: CASSQEAGGRVRGYGYTF
CDR3nt: TGCGCCAGCAGCCAAGAGGCAGGGGGACGGGTAAGGGGCTATGGCTACACCTTC

d_gene: TRBD1
abundance: NA
j_gene: TRBJ2-1
v_gene: TRBV7-9
CDR3aa: CASSSIFRDSTGNEQFF
CDR3nt: TGTGCCAGCAGCTCGATATTCAGGGACAGTACGGGCAATGAGCAGTTCTTC

d_gene: NA
abundance: many
j_gene: TRBJ2-2
v_gene: TRBV12-3/TRBV12-4
CDR3aa: CASSLEGELFF
CDR3nt: TGTGCCAGCAGTTTGGAAGGGGAGCTGTTTTTT

d_gene: TRBD1
abundance: NA
j_gene: TRBJ2-3
v_gene: TRBV5-6
CDR3aa: CASTAYGTGTDTQYF
CDR3nt: TGTGCCAGCACAGCTTATGGGACAGGCACAGATACGCAGTATTTT

d_gene: TRBD1
abundance: NA
j_gene: TRBJ1-1
v_gene: TRBV12-3/TRBV12-4
CDR3aa: CASQAFSGGPRRDWKAFF
CDR3nt: TGTGCCAGCCAAGCCTTTTCAGGGGGGCCTCGTCGAGACTGGAAAGCTTTCTTT

d_gene: NA
abundance: few
j_gene: TRBJ2-7
v_gene: TRBV20-1
CDR3aa: CSADTGRTNEQYF
CDR3nt: TGCAGTGCCGATACAGGGAGGACCAACGAGCAGTACTTC

d_gene: TRBD2
abundance: many
j_gene: TRBJ2-1
v_gene: TRBV4-2
CDR3aa: CASSLYGLAGSDEQFF
CDR3nt: TGTGCCAGCAGCCTCTACGGACTAGCGGGATCGGATGAGCAGTTCTTC

d_gene: NA
abundance: many
j_gene: TRBJ1-2
v_gene: TRBV19
CDR3aa: CASNNQGIYGYTF
CDR3nt: TGTGCCAGTAATAATCAGGGCATCTATGGCTACACCTTC

d_gene: TRBD2
abundance: NA
j_gene: TRBJ2-1
v_gene: TRBV10-3
CDR3aa: CAISPGLDNNEQFF
CDR3nt: TGTGCCATCAGTCCGGGACTAGATAACAATGAGCAGTTCTTC

d_gene: TRBD1
abundance: many
j_gene: TRBJ1-6
v_gene: TRBV6-2/TRBV6-3
CDR3aa: CASIGGTGDSPLHF
CDR3nt: TGTGCCAGCATTGGAGGGACAGGCGATTCACCCCTCCACTTT

d_gene: NA
abundance: many
j_gene: TRBJ1-5
v_gene: TRBV28
CDR3aa: CASGVGSQPQHF
CDR3nt: TGTGCCAGCGGTGTGGGAAGTCAGCCCCAGCATTTT

d_gene: TRBD2
abundance: many
j_gene: TRBJ2-1
v_gene: TRBV4-2
CDR3aa: CASSHETSGYNEQFF
CDR3nt: TGTGCCAGCAGCCATGAGACTAGCGGCTACAATGAGCAGTTCTTC

d_gene: NA
abundance: NA
j_gene: TRBJ2-1
v_gene: TRBV20-1
CDR3aa: CSATRQERGNEQFF
CDR3nt: TGCAGTGCTACCAGACAGGAACGGGGCAATGAGCAGTTCTTC

d_gene: NA
abundance: many
j_gene: TRBJ2-1
v_gene: TRBV7-9
CDR3aa: CASSLGDGGFF
CDR3nt: TGTGCCAGCAGCTTAGGAGATGGGGGGTTCTTC

d_gene: NA
abundance: NA
j_gene: TRBJ1-2
v_gene: TRBV7-9
CDR3aa: CASSSQGGANYGYTF
CDR3nt: TGTGCCAGCAGCTCCCAGGGCGGAGCTAACTATGGCTACACCTTC

d_gene: TRBD1
abundance: NA
j_gene: TRBJ1-2
v_gene: TRBV4-1
CDR3aa: CASSQDLGQEGGYTF
CDR3nt: TGCGCCAGCAGCCAAGATCTTGGACAGGAAGGGGGCTACACCTTC

d_gene: NA
abundance: many
j_gene: TRBJ1-2
v_gene: TRBV18
CDR3aa: CASSLMWDSDYGYTF
CDR3nt: TGTGCCAGCTCACTAATGTGGGATTCGGACTATGGCTACACCTTC

d_gene: TRBD2
abundance: many
j_gene: TRBJ2-1
v_gene: TRBV19
CDR3aa: CASNTGTRTPATYNEQFF
CDR3nt: TGTGCCAGCAACACCGGGACTAGGACCCCCGCTACCTACAATGAGCAGTTCTTC

d_gene: NA
abundance: many
j_gene: TRBJ1-1
v_gene: TRBV7-8
CDR3aa: CASSFGRVELGTEAFF
CDR3nt: TGTGCCAGCAGCTTTGGCAGAGTGGAGTTGGGCACTGAAGCTTTCTTT

d_gene: NA
abundance: NA
j_gene: TRBJ2-7
v_gene: TRBV7-8
CDR3aa: CGSSLVEVYEQYF
CDR3nt: TGTGGCAGCAGCTTAGTTGAAGTTTACGAGCAGTACTTC

d_gene: NA
abundance: NA
j_gene: TRBJ1-1
v_gene: TRBV5-1
CDR3aa: CASSLGRDRFEAGTEAFF
CDR3nt: TGCGCCAGCAGCTTGGGACGCGACAGGTTCGAAGCGGGGACTGAAGCTTTCTTT

d_gene: TRBD2
abundance: many
j_gene: TRBJ2-7
v_gene: TRBV5-1
CDR3aa: CASSLAVGRAASNEQYF
CDR3nt: TGCGCCAGCAGCTTGGCCGTCGGGAGGGCCGCTTCGAACGAGCAGTACTTC

d_gene: NA
abundance: many
j_gene: TRBJ2-2
v_gene: TRBV7-9
CDR3aa: CASSLPGGELFF
CDR3nt: TGTGCCAGCAGCCTACCTGGCGGGGAGCTGTTTTTT

d_gene: NA
abundance: few
j_gene: TRBJ2-1
v_gene: TRBV18
CDR3aa: CASSPIGQANEQFF
CDR3nt: TGTGCCAGCTCACCTATTGGGCAGGCTAATGAGCAGTTCTTC

d_gene: TRBD2
abundance: many
j_gene: TRBJ2-1
v_gene: TRBV19
CDR3aa: CASRRLAGEYEQFF
CDR3nt: TGTGCCAGTAGGCGACTAGCGGGAGAATACGAGCAGTTCTTC

d_gene: NA
abundance: medium-sized
j_gene: TRBJ1-5
v_gene: TRBV7-9
CDR3aa: CASSRGSNQPQHF
CDR3nt: TGTGCCAGCAGCAGGGGGAGCAATCAGCCCCAGCATTTT